The T cell receptor beta chain under discussion was sequenced for a study of blood T cell repertoires in COVID-19. Whole-study context: The origin of the acute and convalescent COVID-19 samples was the United States, Italy and Spain. Sources were T cells, B-cell-depleted T cells, or PBMCs; the material itself was cDNA or gDNA.

There are 16 residues in the CDR3. V trimming: 2 bases; J trimming: 1 base; junction bases outside the gene matches: 2. Germline CDR1 is SGHTA and CDR2 is FQGNSA. Sequenced by immunoSEQ multiplex PCR; TCRdb stores in-frame clones only, minus some. The data contain approximately 230,000 clones, 88% of them singletons. Seattle patients were enrolled during active infection and followed longitudinally. Sequenced: peripheral blood. The clonotype was recovered from a woman younger than 45 with COVID-19, enrolled during active disease. The chain joins TRBV7-2 to TRBJ1-5, with 10 bases fitting TRBD1. CDR3 in DNA: TGTGCCAGCAGCTTAACGACAGGGGGCAGCAATCAGCCCCAGCATTTT. Its protein is CASSLTTGGSNQPQHF.